This TCR beta chain was profiled in a study of cytomegalovirus exposure and HLA in healthy donors. The PCR employed 60 Vbeta primers together with 13 Jbeta primers. The repertoire was sequenced with immunoSEQ multiplex PCR; TCRdb's copy has only in-frame clones and lacks some. This sample yields over 65,000 clones, of which less than 80% are seen a single time; roughly an eighth belongs to the top ten. The V segment lost 4 bases and the J segment 2 bases; nucleotides outside the gene matches: 5. CDR1 SGHVS and CDR2 FNYEAQ come from the germline V gene. This CDR3 spans 14 amino acids. The specimen sequenced was PBMCs. V gene TRBV7-6 combines with J gene TRBJ2-7; 7 nucleotides align to TRBD1. The receptor was derived from a human donor in good health. The CDR3 DNA reads as TGTGCCAGCAGCTATGGACAGGAGGCCTACGAGCAGTACTTC. Its translation is CASSYGQEAYEQYF.